One TCR beta chain is described in this entry. As yet, its antigen is unknown. The data stem from a study of cytomegalovirus exposure and HLA in healthy donors. Study conclusions and caveats: Looking again later, the authors saw that most CMV-associated TCR beta chains seemed HLA-restricted.

PCR amplification relied on 60 Vbeta primers (plus 13 Jbeta primers). Generated by immunoSEQ multiplex PCR, the TCRdb table keeps only in-frame clones and is missing some. The sample has 60,000 to 100,000 clones, about 78% seen once. Germline V gene lookup returns CDR1 MNHEY and CDR2 SVGAGI. This CDR3 is 14 amino acids long. The V gene end was trimmed by 2 bases and the J gene end by 9 bases; junction bases not matched to a gene: 8. Sequencing was performed on PBMCs. The V and J genes are TRBV6-5 and TRBJ2-7, with 9 bases lining up with TRBD2. The TCR originated in a male donor in good health and CMV-seropositive. CDR3 in DNA: TGTGCCAGCAGTTACGCGGGGGGGGCCTGGGGGCAGTACTTC. It yields the protein CASSYAGGAWGQYF.